These 32 T cell receptor beta chains originate from one sample sequenced in a study of T cell repertoires in cytomegalovirus infection. MiXCR, run by TCRdb on the reads, gives a single entry per CDR3 protein. The sample records about 180,000 distinct CDR3 sequences, about 18% being singletons. The sample comprised CD8+ T cells from PBMCs. The origin of the receptors is a human donor in good health (CMV status not recorded). Some clones in this sample may be carry-over from other donors' samples.

The rearrangement uses TRBV7-9 and TRBJ2-3, with no clear D. V dropped 1 base and J dropped 0 bases, with 11 bases sitting between them. CDR3 length equals 16 residues. The V gene's germline CDR1 is SEHNR and CDR2 FQNEAQ (reference sequence). The CDR3 protein is CASSLEGTKSTDTQYF. In DNA form, the CDR3 reads TGTGCCAGCAGCTTAGAAGGCACAAAGAGCACAGATACGCAGTATTTT.

This clonotype has more than one count but fewer than ten. The chain is built from TRBV11-2 and TRBJ1-1, with D possibly matching TRBD1 (6 bases). This CDR3 region has 15 residues. V lost 1 base and J lost 5, with 14 bases in between. From germline, CDR1 is SGHAT and CDR2 FQNNGV. CDR3 coding DNA: TGTGCCAGCAGCTTAGCGGGGGGGCTGGGAACTGAAGCTTTCTTT. Protein sequence: CASSLAGGLGTEAFF.

The rearrangement links TRBV15 to TRBJ2-7; 7 nucleotides match TRBD2. CDR1 is LNHNV and CDR2 is YYDKDF in the germline V gene (reference sequence). This CDR3 contains 14 residues. Germline trimming cut 5 bases from V and 0 bases from J; bases unmatched to any gene: 4. CDR3 bases: TGTGCCACCAGCGGGGACTACAGCTCCTACGAGCAGTACTTC. It specifies CATSGDYSSYEQYF.

V gene TRBV19 combines with J gene TRBJ1-2; D possibly corresponds to TRBD1 (5 bases). Trimming shortened V by 1 base and J by 14 bases, and 14 bases separated the two germline ends. The CDR3 runs to 12 residues. In germline, CDR1 is LNHDA, CDR2 SQIVND (reference sequence). CDR3 nucleotides: TGTGCCAGTAGTATAGCCCAGGGCGTGGAGACCTTC. This translates into CASSIAQGVETF.

CDR3 loop: CASSQGSWTTWVRYEQYF. The CDR3 coding sequence is TGTGCCAGCAGCCAAGGGAGCTGGACAACCTGGGTTCGATACGAGCAGTACTTC. The chain employs TRBV14 and TRBJ2-7, with a tentative D call TRBD1 (5 bases). V dropped 1 base and J dropped 4 bases, with 23 bases sitting between them. Germline V CDR1 and CDR2: SGHDN, FVKESK. There are 18 residues in the CDR3. Using reference TRBV14 and TRBJ2-7 for the parts outside the CDR3, the full variable domain is EAGVTQFPSHSVIEKGQTVTLRCDPISGHDNLYWYRRVMGKEIKFLLHFVKESKQDESGMPNNRFLAERTGGTYSTLKVQPAELEDSGVYFCASSQGSWTTWVRYEQYFGPGTRLTVT.

The chain combines TRBV7-8 with TRBJ1-1; no definite D call. This CDR3 is 13 amino acids long. With 5 bases removed from V and 8 bases from J, the gap between germline ends came to 15 bases. Germline values: CDR1 SGHVS, CDR2 FQNEAQ. CDR3 loop: CASSHTTKNEAFF. CDR3 bases: TGTGCCAGCAGCCACACCACTAAAAACGAAGCTTTCTTT.

This clonotype was seen more than once but under ten times. The rearrangement uses TRBV6-2 or TRBV6-3 and TRBJ2-7; TRBD2 agrees at 12 bases. The J segment lost 3 bases and the V segment lost 4 bases, leaving 7 bases of the junction unmatched. CDR1 MNHEY and CDR2 SVGEGT come from the germline V gene. This CDR3 region has 16 residues. This CDR3 is CASSSPAGLAGYEQYF. The CDR3 DNA sequence: TGTGCCAGCAGTTCTCCTGCGGGACTAGCGGGCTACGAGCAGTACTTC.

The V call is TRBV6-6, the J call TRBJ2-3; 9 bases fit TRBD1. Trimming cost V 9 bases and J 5 bases; bases outside gene matches: 6. The CDR3 contains 13 residues. Germline values: CDR1 MNHNY, CDR2 SVGAGI (reference sequence). The CDR3 region has the DNA TGTGCCAGTCGGGACAGGGTGAAAGATACGCAGTATTTT. This gives the protein CASRDRVKDTQYF.

This clonotype was observed a few times. The chain uses TRBV29-1 and TRBJ2-1; 7 nucleotides agree with TRBD2. Germline CDR1 reads SQVTM; CDR2 reads ANQGSEA. The trim removed 3 bases at V and 9 bases at J, leaving 8 bases unmatched. The CDR3 is made up of 13 amino acids. The CDR3 loop reads CSVDPAGRREQFF. The CDR3 DNA reads TGCAGCGTTGATCCAGCGGGGAGGCGTGAGCAGTTCTTC.

The chain is built from TRBV6-6 and TRBJ2-1; 8 nucleotides line up with TRBD2. After removal of 2 bases from V and 6 bases from J, the junction contained 3 bases not matched to a gene. CDR1 and CDR2 (germline): MNHNY, SVGAGI (reference sequence). CDR3 length: 14 amino acids. CDR3 coding DNA: TGTGCCAGCAGTTACGGTAGCGGGACCAATGAGCAGTTCTTC. Its protein is CASSYGSGTNEQFF.

There are a few counts of this clonotype. The J gene is TRBJ2-1, the V gene TRBV5-4; D perhaps matches TRBD1 (5 bases). Trimming took 4 bases from V and 10 from J, leaving 12 bases between them. This CDR3 is built from 12 residues. Germline loops: CDR1 SGHNT, CDR2 YYREEE (reference sequence). The DNA of the CDR3 is TGTGCCAGCAGCAAGGACACCCGGGAGCAGTTCTTC. It yields the protein CASSKDTREQFF.

There are many counts of this clonotype. The V call is TRBV7-8, the J call TRBJ2-1; 7 bases are shared with TRBD2. Germline CDR1 SGHVS, CDR2 FQNEAQ. The CDR3 consists of 13 residues. The V and J ends lost 5 bases and 4 bases, in that order; junction bases with no gene match: 2. The CDR3 loop reads CASSPGGYNEQFF. The CDR3 DNA sequence: TGTGCCAGCAGCCCGGGAGGTTACAATGAGCAGTTCTTC. Filled out from reference TRBV7-8 and TRBJ2-1, the complete variable domain reads GAGVSQSPRYKVAKRGQDVALRCDPISGHVSLFWYQQALGQGPEFLTYFQNEAQLDKSGLPSDRFFAERPEGSVSTLKIQRTQQEDSAVYLCASSPGGYNEQFFGPGTRLTVL.

This clonotype was counted ten times or more. V is TRBV7-2 and J is TRBJ2-7; D is perhaps TRBD2 (5 bases). V lost 0 bases, J lost 2 bases, and 5 bases lay in between. This CDR3 comprises 13 residues. In germline, CDR1 is SGHTA, CDR2 FQGNSA. CDR3: CASSLAGAYEQYF. In DNA, the CDR3 is TGTGCCAGCAGCTTAGCGGGAGCCTACGAGCAGTACTTC.

The chain employs TRBV7-2 and TRBJ2-1, with unresolved D. CDR1 is SGHTA, CDR2 FQGNSA, per germline. The CDR3 contains 16 residues. The V gene lost 1 base and the J gene lost 0 bases, with 10 bases spanning the gap. The CDR3 is CASSLVVLDSYNEQFF. CDR3 in DNA: TGTGCCAGCAGCTTAGTGGTCTTGGACTCCTACAATGAGCAGTTCTTC.

The sample holds a few counts of this clonotype. This rearrangement joins TRBV9 to TRBJ1-4, with 8 bases fitting TRBD1. The CDR3 consists of 15 residues. Germline-derived CDR1 and CDR2 are SGDLS and YYNGEE. V shed 3 bases and J 5 bases; nucleotides not matched to a gene: 6. CDR3 loop: CASSGPRTGNEKLFF. DNA of the CDR3: TGTGCCAGCAGCGGGCCCCGGACAGGGAATGAAAAACTGTTTTTT. Supplemented by reference TRBV9 and TRBJ1-4, the full variable domain reads DSGVTQTPKHLITATGQRVTLRCSPRSGDLSVYWYQQSLDQGLQFLIQYYNGEERAKGNILERFSAQQFPDLHSELNLSSLELGDSALYFCASSGPRTGNEKLFFGSGTQLSVL.

The J gene is TRBJ2-7, the V gene TRBV6-6; the match to TRBD1 covers 8 bases. J gave up 2 bases and V 10 bases, and 4 bases lay outside the gene matches. The CDR3 consists of 12 residues. Germline CDR1 MNHNY, CDR2 SVGAGI (reference sequence). CDR3 nucleotides: TGTGCCACCAGGGACAGGACCTACGAGCAGTACTTC. Translation gives CATRDRTYEQYF.

The chain is built from TRBV11-2 and TRBJ2-1; 8 positions match TRBD2. The CDR3 spans 17 residues. CDR1 SGHAT and CDR2 FQNNGV come from the germline V gene. J gave up 2 bases and V 5 bases, and 11 bases lay outside the gene matches. The DNA for the CDR3 is TGTGCCAGCAGCATCCCCTCCGGGGGGGCCACCTACAATGAGCAGTTCTTC. Its protein product is CASSIPSGGATYNEQFF.

This clonotype was recorded a few times. The V and J genes are TRBV11-1 and TRBJ1-4; 7 bases align to TRBD1. Germline assignment: CDR1 SGHAT and CDR2 FQDESV (reference sequence). The CDR3 is made up of 13 amino acids. Unmatched junction bases numbered 4, after V lost 5 bases and J lost 7 bases. CDR3 bases: TGTGCCAGCAGCACGGGACAGCTTGAAAAACTGTTTTTT. It encodes CASSTGQLEKLFF.

V usage is TRBV28 and J usage is TRBJ2-6, with 8 bases fitting TRBD1. This CDR3 has 22 amino acids. The V gene's germline CDR1 is MDHEN and CDR2 SYDVKM. Trimming removed 5 bases from V and 0 bases from J; junction bases left unmatched: 21. The CDR3 nucleotides are TGTGCCAGCAGTACACTCATAACCGCCGGGCAGGGGGCCCCCTCTGGGGCCAACGTCCTGACTTTC. Translating it yields CASSTLITAGQGAPSGANVLTF.

In its sample, this clonotype was seen many times. The CDR3 here is CASSLDASYEQYF. Written as DNA, the CDR3 is TGTGCCAGCAGCTTAGACGCCAGCTACGAGCAGTACTTC. This rearrangement joins TRBV7-2 to TRBJ2-7; D is uncertain. Trimming left V 1 base short and J 3 bases short, with 7 bases between. CDR3 size: 13 residues. Germline V gene sequence: CDR1 SGHTA, CDR2 FQGNSA.

In its sample, this clonotype was seen many times. The chain couples TRBV24-1 to TRBJ2-1; a weak D match, TRBD1 (7 bases). Trimming left V 9 bases short and J 4 bases short, with 18 bases between. The CDR3 loop spans 15 amino acids. Germline loops: CDR1 KGHDR, CDR2 SFDVKD. CDR3 region: CATSGGTDSYNEQFF. The CDR3 DNA sequence: TGTGCCACCTCGGGCGGGACAGACAGTTACAATGAGCAGTTCTTC.

This chain links TRBV2 with TRBJ2-2; no clear D. The CDR3 is made up of 14 amino acids. Per the germline V gene, CDR1 is SNHLY and CDR2 is FYNNEI. V lost 1 base and J lost 4, with 7 bases in between. CDR3 sequence reads: CASSEGTFTGELFF. For the CDR3, the DNA is TGTGCCAGCAGTGAAGGGACCTTCACCGGGGAGCTGTTTTTT. Full variable domain (rest looked up from reference TRBV2 and TRBJ2-2): EPEVTQTPSHQVTQMGQEVILRCVPISNHLYFYWYRQILGQKVEFLVSFYNNEISEKSEIFDDQFSVERPDGSNFTLKIRSTKLEDSAMYFCASSEGTFTGELFFGEGSRLTVL.

In this sample, this clonotype turned up a few times. V is TRBV7-8 and J is TRBJ2-2; 7 bases align to TRBD2. Trimming cost V 5 bases and J 3 bases; bases outside gene matches: 6. Looked up from germline, CDR1 is SGHVS and CDR2 is FQNEAQ. This CDR3 spans 15 amino acids. CDR3 residues: CASSALAADTGELFF. The CDR3 coding sequence is TGTGCCAGCAGCGCTCTAGCGGCTGACACCGGGGAGCTGTTTTTT.

The genes are TRBV11-2 and TRBJ2-3; D is undetermined. This CDR3 contains 13 residues. The germline CDR1 and CDR2 sequences are SGHAT and FQNNGV. The V and J ends lost 1 base and 2 bases respectively, with 4 bases between them. Written as DNA, the CDR3 is TGTGCCAGCAGCTTAGTGTACACAGATACGCAGTATTTT. This encodes CASSLVYTDTQYF.

The sample holds many counts of this clonotype. The rearrangement uses TRBV7-8 and TRBJ2-1; TRBD1 aligns across 9 bases. This CDR3 is 15 amino acids long. V shed 7 bases and J 7 bases; nucleotides not matched to a gene: 11. Germline CDR1 reads SGHVS; CDR2 reads FQNEAQ. The CDR3 reads CASKRGTQGANEQFF. In DNA form, the CDR3 reads TGTGCCAGCAAAAGGGGAACACAGGGGGCTAATGAGCAGTTCTTC.

This chain connects TRBV20-1 to TRBJ2-7; D unclear. The CDR3 spans 12 residues. Trimming removed 3 bases at V and 0 bases at J, with 6 bases between. Germline lookup yields CDR1 DFQATT and CDR2 SNEGSKA (reference sequence). The CDR3, as DNA: TGCAGTGCTAGGGAGTTCTCCTACGAGCAGTACTTC. This codes for CSAREFSYEQYF.

The chain combines TRBV20-1 with TRBJ1-2, with D maybe TRBD1 (6 bases). The germline V and J ends were trimmed by 2 bases and 3 bases, with 10 bases remaining between them. Germline V lookup: CDR1 DFQATT, CDR2 SNEGSKA (reference sequence). The length of the CDR3 is 13 residues. As DNA, the CDR3 is TGCAGTGCTAGAACGGGGGCGGACTATGGCTACACCTTC. Amino acids: CSARTGADYGYTF.

This clonotype was found a few times. This chain connects TRBV7-2 to TRBJ2-7; a possible D gene is TRBD1 (6 bases). V lost 7 bases and J lost 1, with 14 bases in between. The CDR3 covers 14 residues. Germline V lookup: CDR1 SGHTA, CDR2 FQGNSA. The DNA for the CDR3 is TGTGCCAGCACCCCCTTTACAGGGTCCTACGAGCAGTACTTC. Translated, it gives CASTPFTGSYEQYF. Drawing the rest from reference TRBV7-2 and TRBJ2-7, the complete variable domain is GAGVSQSPSNKVTEKGKDVELRCDPISGHTALYWYRQSLGQGLEFLIYFQGNSAPDKSGLPSDRFSAERTGGSVSTLTIQRTQQEDSAVYLCASTPFTGSYEQYFGPGTRLTVT.

The sample holds a few counts of this clonotype. The chain recombines TRBV27 with TRBJ2-1; TRBD2 matches at 7 bases. The CDR3 is 15 residues long. V shed 1 base, J shed 4 bases, and the junction held 4 bases outside the gene matches. CDR1 MNHEY and CDR2 SMNVEV come from the germline V gene (reference sequence). DNA for the CDR3: TGTGCCAGCAGTTTATACCGGGGGGATTACAATGAGCAGTTCTTC. This encodes CASSLYRGDYNEQFF.

The chain combines TRBV7-2 with TRBJ2-5, with 8 bases identical to TRBD2. The CDR3 totals 16 residues. CDR1 and CDR2 from the germline V gene are SGHTA and FQGNSA. V lost 6 bases to trimming and J lost 2 bases; unmatched junction nucleotides: 11. CDR3 sequence reads: CASSPIAGLPQETQYF. In DNA form, the CDR3 reads TGTGCCAGCAGTCCTATAGCGGGGCTCCCTCAAGAGACCCAGTACTTC.

The CDR3 DNA reads as TGTGCCAGCAGCTCGGACGGGACGGGGCAGTACTTC. Its protein is CASSSDGTGQYF. The rearrangement uses TRBV7-9 and TRBJ2-7; D assignment may be TRBD1 or TRBD2 (5 bases each). The CDR3 covers 12 residues. Trimming stripped 4 bases from V and 9 bases from J, with 13 bases between. CDR1 and CDR2 from the germline V gene are SEHNR and FQNEAQ (reference sequence).

The chain has TRBV28 and TRBJ2-1, with 11 bases aligning to TRBD2. Germline-derived CDR1 and CDR2 are MDHEN and SYDVKM. V trimming: 4 bases; J trimming: 5 bases; junction bases outside the gene matches: 7. This CDR3 contains 16 residues. CDR3 nucleotides: TGTGCCAGCAGTTCCATACTAGCGGGGGCGCACAATGAGCAGTTCTTC. This translates into CASSSILAGAHNEQFF.